A single sample is the source of the 10 T cell receptor beta chains below, sequenced in a study of blood T cells in healthy people across ages. The authors ran a second PCR of 7 to 11 cycles using a sample-barcoded 5' primer and a J-beta primer mix. TCRdb passed the 5' RACE reads through MiXCR, listing each CDR3 protein once. The data hold about 1 million distinct CDR3 sequences, with 35% to 55% observed a single time. Sequenced material: blood. These receptor sequences come from a woman aged 60-70 years in good health.

The J gene is TRBJ2-5, the V gene TRBV20-1; D unresolved. Germline CDR1 and CDR2: DFQATT and SNEGSKA (reference sequence). The CDR3 is made up of 13 amino acids. Trimming pared 6 bases from V and 5 bases from J, leaving 16 bases between. This chain's CDR3 is CSAPAPGRETQYF. The CDR3 DNA reads TGCAGTGCCCCGGCGCCGGGTCGCGAGACCCAGTACTTC.

The chain recombines TRBV11-2 with TRBJ2-3; D may be TRBD2 (6 bases). Trimming removed 6 bases from V and 4 bases from J, with 11 bases in between. The CDR3 is 13 residues long. The germline V gene has CDR1 SGHAT and CDR2 FQNNGV. CDR3: CASRSPGADTQYF. The CDR3 region has the DNA TGTGCCAGCAGATCCCCGGGGGCAGATACGCAGTATTTT.

This clonotype was seen a few times. V gene TRBV27 combines with J gene TRBJ2-1; 7 positions agree with TRBD1. Germline loops: CDR1 MNHEY, CDR2 SMNVEV (reference sequence). The CDR3 consists of 15 residues. V gave up 4 bases and J gave up 6 bases; unmatched junction bases: 9. The CDR3 sequence is CASSSYRGARNEQFF. In DNA form, the CDR3 reads TGTGCCAGCAGTTCCTACAGGGGTGCCCGCAATGAGCAGTTCTTC.

V gene TRBV14 combines with J gene TRBJ2-5; TRBD2 agrees at 11 bases. The assigned J gene may be wrong: the sequence end matches TRBJ2-7 better. The germline CDR1 and CDR2 sequences are SGHDN and FVKESK. CDR3 length: 16 residues. CDR3 amino acids: CASSRLTSGGAYEQYF. CDR3 DNA: TGTGCCAGCAGCCGACTTACTAGCGGGGGTGCCTACGAGCAGTACTTC.

V is TRBV5-1 and J is TRBJ2-3; 9 bases line up with TRBD2. The ends lost 6 bases at V and 1 base at J; junction bases unmatched: 3. Germline CDR1 and CDR2: SGHRS and YFSETQ. This CDR3 is 14 amino acids long. CDR3 sequence: CASKASGGTDTQYF. The CDR3 coding sequence is TGCGCCAGCAAGGCTAGCGGGGGCACAGATACGCAGTATTTT. The full variable domain, its missing parts supplied by reference TRBV5-1 and TRBJ2-3, is KAGVTQTPRYLIKTRGQQVTLSCSPISGHRSVSWYQQTPGQGLQFLFEYFSETQRNKGNFPGRFSGRQFSNSRSEMNVSTLELGDSALYLCASKASGGTDTQYFGPGTRLTVL.

The DNA of the CDR3 is TGTGCCAGCAGTTTCAATAGACATCGGGGGAATGAGCAGTTCTTC. This codes for CASSFNRHRGNEQFF. The chain is built from TRBV12-3 or TRBV12-4 and TRBJ2-1; tentative D call: TRBD2 (6 bases). The V end lost 3 bases, the J end lost 7 bases, and 16 bases lay between the germline ends. This CDR3 is built from 15 residues.

The table lists this clonotype with a few counts. The germline gene is not matched at one end of the junction; a read error may be the cause. The chain carries TRBV6-2 or TRBV6-3 and TRBJ2-3, with 8 bases aligning to TRBD2. Germline V gene sequence: CDR1 MNHEY, CDR2 SVGEGT. The CDR3 runs to 15 residues. The CDR3 DNA sequence: TGTGCCATCAGTTACGGAGCGGGAGTTCCAGATACGCAGTATTTT. Its translation: CAISYGAGVPDTQYF.

The chain couples TRBV12-3 or TRBV12-4 to TRBJ2-3; 8 bases map to TRBD2. The CDR3 runs 14 residues. Trimming at V came to 4 bases and at J to 8 bases, leaving 8 bases not matched to a gene. CDR3 sequence reads: CASSSRLAIGTQYF. In nucleotides, the CDR3 is TGTGCCAGCAGTTCACGACTAGCGATTGGTACGCAGTATTTT.

This clonotype came up many times. This chain joins TRBV29-1 and TRBJ2-5; TRBD2 aligns across 9 bases. This CDR3 has 13 residues. The germline gives CDR1 SQVTM, CDR2 ANQGSEA. J lost 5 bases, V lost 5 bases, and 6 bases had no gene match. This CDR3 is CSVNSGSLETQYF. The DNA of the CDR3 is TGCAGCGTTAATAGCGGGAGCCTGGAGACCCAGTACTTC.

This rearrangement joins TRBV18 to TRBJ2-1, with D possibly being TRBD2 (6 bases). Germline CDR1 KGHSH, CDR2 LQKENI. Deletions cut 2 bases from V and 6 bases from J, with 8 bases between. This CDR3 comprises 13 residues. DNA of the CDR3: TGTGCCAGCTCACCAGTGGGGGGCAATGAGCAGTTCTTC. Its protein product is CASSPVGGNEQFF.